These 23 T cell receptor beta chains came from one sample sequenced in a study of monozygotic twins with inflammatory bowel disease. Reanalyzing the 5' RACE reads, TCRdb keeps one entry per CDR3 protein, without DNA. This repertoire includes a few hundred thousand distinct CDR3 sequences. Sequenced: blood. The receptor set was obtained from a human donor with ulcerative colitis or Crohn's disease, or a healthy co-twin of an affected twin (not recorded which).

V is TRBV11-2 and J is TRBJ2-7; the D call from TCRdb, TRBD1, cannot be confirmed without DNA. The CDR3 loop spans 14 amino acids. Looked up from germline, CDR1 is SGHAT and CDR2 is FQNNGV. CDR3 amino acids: CASRRPGRGYEQYF.

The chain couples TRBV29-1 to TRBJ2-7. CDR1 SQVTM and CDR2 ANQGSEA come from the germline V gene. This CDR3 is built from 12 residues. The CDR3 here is CSVSTVSYEQYF.

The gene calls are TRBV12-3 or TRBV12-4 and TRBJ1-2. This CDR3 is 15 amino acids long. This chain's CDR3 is CASSLGSLIGYGYTF.

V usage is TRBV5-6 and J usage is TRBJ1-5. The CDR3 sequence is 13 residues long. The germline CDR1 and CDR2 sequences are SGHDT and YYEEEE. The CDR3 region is CASSLGTLGPQHF.

This chain's CDR3 is CASSFSLDTEAFF. The chain has TRBV7-9 and TRBJ1-1. Germline V lookup: CDR1 SEHNR, CDR2 FQNEAQ (reference sequence). The CDR3 spans 13 residues.

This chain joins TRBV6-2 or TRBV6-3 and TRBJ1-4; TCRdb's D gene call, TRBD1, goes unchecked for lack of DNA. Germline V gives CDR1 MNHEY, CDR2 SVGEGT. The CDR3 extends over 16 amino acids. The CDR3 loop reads CASKKDDSASNEKLFF.

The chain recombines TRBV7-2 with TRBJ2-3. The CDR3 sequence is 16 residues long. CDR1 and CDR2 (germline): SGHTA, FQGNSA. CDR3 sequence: CASSSTRRRSTDTQYF.

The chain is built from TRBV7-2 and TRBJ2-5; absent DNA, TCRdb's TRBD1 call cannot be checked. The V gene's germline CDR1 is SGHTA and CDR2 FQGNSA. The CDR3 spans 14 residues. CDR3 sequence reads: CASSGPGGRKTQYF. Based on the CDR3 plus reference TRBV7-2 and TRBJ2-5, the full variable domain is GAGVSQSPSNKVTEKGKDVELRCDPISGHTALYWYRQSLGQGLEFLIYFQGNSAPDKSGLPSDRFSAERTGGSVSTLTIQRTQQEDSAVYLCASSGPGGRKTQYFGPGTRLLVL.

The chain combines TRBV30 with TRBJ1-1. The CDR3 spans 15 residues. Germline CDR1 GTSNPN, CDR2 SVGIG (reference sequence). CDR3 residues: CAWSRGGIMNTEAFF.

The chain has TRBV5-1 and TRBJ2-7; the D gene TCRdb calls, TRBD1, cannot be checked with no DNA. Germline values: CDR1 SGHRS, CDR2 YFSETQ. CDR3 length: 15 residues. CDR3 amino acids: CASSLAPGQGFEQYF.

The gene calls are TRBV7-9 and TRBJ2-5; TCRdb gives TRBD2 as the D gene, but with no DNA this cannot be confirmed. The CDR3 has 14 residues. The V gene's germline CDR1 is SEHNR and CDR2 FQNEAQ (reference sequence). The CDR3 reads CASSLAVGRETQYF.

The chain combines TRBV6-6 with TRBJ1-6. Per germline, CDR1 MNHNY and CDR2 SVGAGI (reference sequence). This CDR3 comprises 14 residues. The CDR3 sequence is CASSSQSNNSPLHF.

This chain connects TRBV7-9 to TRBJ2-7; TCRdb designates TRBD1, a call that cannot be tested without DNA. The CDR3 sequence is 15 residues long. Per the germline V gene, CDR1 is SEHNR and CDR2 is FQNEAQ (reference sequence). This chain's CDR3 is CASSLEGGRAYEQYF.

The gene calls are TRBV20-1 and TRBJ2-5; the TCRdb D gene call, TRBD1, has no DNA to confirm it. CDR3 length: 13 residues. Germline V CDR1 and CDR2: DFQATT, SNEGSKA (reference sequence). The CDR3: CSAFVQGKETQYF.

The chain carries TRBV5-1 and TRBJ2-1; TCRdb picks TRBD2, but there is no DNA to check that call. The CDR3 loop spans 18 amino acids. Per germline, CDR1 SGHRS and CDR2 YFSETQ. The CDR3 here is CASSLSSVSSGGWNEQFF.

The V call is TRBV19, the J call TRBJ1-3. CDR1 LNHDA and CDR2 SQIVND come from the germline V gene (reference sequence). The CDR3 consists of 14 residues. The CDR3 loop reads CASAGLPSGNTIYF.

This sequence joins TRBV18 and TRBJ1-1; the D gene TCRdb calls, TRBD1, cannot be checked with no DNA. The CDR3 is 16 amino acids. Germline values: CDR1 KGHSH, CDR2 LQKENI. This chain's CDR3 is CASSPGVRGAGIEAFF.

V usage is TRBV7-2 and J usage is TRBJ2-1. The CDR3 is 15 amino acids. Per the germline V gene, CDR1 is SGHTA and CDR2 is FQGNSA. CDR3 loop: CASSLVALGYNEQFF.

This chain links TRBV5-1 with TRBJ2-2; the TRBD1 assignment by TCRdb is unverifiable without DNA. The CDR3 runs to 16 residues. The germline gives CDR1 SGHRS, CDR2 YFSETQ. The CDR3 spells CASSLEGTGVVGELFF.

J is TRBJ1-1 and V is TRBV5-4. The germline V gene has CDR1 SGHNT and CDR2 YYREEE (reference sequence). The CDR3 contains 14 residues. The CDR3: CASSLVGGGTEAFF.

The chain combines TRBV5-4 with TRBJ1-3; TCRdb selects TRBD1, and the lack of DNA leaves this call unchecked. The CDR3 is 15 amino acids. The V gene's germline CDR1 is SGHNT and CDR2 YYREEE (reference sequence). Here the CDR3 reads CASSLNRGPGNTIYF.

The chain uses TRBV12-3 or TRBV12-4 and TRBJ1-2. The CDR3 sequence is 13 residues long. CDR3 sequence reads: CASSSAVPYGYTF.

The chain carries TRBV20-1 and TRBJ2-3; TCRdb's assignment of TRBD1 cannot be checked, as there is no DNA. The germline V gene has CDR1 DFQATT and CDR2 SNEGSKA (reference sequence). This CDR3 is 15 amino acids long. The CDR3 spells CSATYLAGTGDTQYF.